This entry features one T cell receptor (beta chain) sequence. Its antigen is currently unknown. Trimming removed 0 bases at V and 7 bases at J, with 10 bases between. The CDR3 length is 14 residues. Germline V gives CDR1 LNHNV, CDR2 YYDKDF (reference sequence). This entry comes from a study of T cell responses to AZD1222 COVID-19 vaccine. Some clones are missing from TCRdb's copy, which holds only in-frame ones; the method was immunoSEQ multiplex PCR. The sample carries about 180,000 clones, 85% to 90% recorded once. General study results and limits: Donors, mostly white British, included more females; clonal diversity was possibly underestimated.

This specimen consisted of peripheral blood, obtained 28 days after the second dose of the MenACWY control vaccine. This chain connects TRBV15 to TRBJ1-5; D is ambiguous. The TCR was taken from an adult who received the MenACWY meningococcal vaccine as a control. Here the CDR3 reads CATSRDLSGQPQHF. CDR3 nucleotides: TGTGCCACCAGCAGAGATCTAAGCGGGCAGCCCCAGCATTTT. Full variable domain (remainder filled in from reference TRBV15 and TRBJ1-5): DAMVIQNPRYQVTQFGKPVTLSCSQTLNHNVMYWYQQKSSQAPKLLFHYYDKDFNNEADTPDNFQSRRPNTSFCFLDIRSPGLGDTAMYLCATSRDLSGQPQHFGDGTRLSIL.